These T cell receptor beta chains were read from a single sample in a study of T cell clones after liver transplantation. Assay used: immunoSEQ multiplex PCR; TCRdb lists only in-frame clones, some missing. The sample holds 95,000 to 110,000 clones, about 86% seen once. The sample consisted of CD4+ T cells from blood, taken around 50 months after liver transplant. Receptors originate from a human patient who received a liver transplant. Some T cells could come from the graft donor. The CDR3 runs from the conserved cysteine through the conserved F or W. D genes are given only for firm matches. Clone size is shown for a subset of rows, as once, few, many or a class of expanded clone.

TRBV2	TRBJ1-2	.	.	CASSSRTATLNYGYTF	TGTGCCAGCAGTTCTCGGACAGCAACACTTAACTATGGCTACACCTTC
TRBV14	TRBJ1-1	.	.	CASSRRQASTEAFF	TGTGCCAGCAGCCGTCGACAGGCCTCTACTGAAGCTTTCTTT
TRBV18	TRBJ1-4	.	.	CASSPHANEKLFF	TGTGCCAGCTCACCCCACGCAAATGAAAAACTGTTTTTT
TRBV7-9	TRBJ2-4	.	.	CASSLMGAGIAKNIQYF	TGTGCCAGCAGCTTAATGGGGGCCGGGATAGCCAAAAACATTCAGTACTTC
TRBV2	TRBJ1-3	.	.	CASTKGEDSDSGNTIYF	TGTGCCAGCACCAAAGGGGAAGACTCAGACTCTGGAAACACCATATATTTT
TRBV11-3	TRBJ2-5	TRBD2	.	CASSLDPFRGGGLGETQYF	TGTGCCAGCAGCTTAGACCCCTTTCGGGGGGGCGGATTAGGAGAGACCCAGTACTTC
TRBV5-4	TRBJ2-7	.	.	CASSFFQVALEQYF	TGTGCCAGCAGCTTCTTTCAAGTTGCTTTGGAGCAGTACTTC
TRBV29-1	TRBJ2-3	.	.	CSSVPKGSTDTQYF	TGCAGCTCTGTTCCCAAGGGCAGCACAGATACGCAGTATTTT
TRBV28	TRBJ1-1	.	.	CASREDMGNTEAFF	TGTGCCAGCAGGGAAGACATGGGGAACACTGAAGCTTTCTTT
TRBV7-9	TRBJ2-2	.	.	CASSLVPGRTGELFF	TGTGCCAGCAGCTTAGTACCGGGGCGGACCGGGGAGCTGTTTTTT
TRBV7-2	TRBJ2-3	.	.	CASSLGYDTQYF	TGTGCCAGCAGCTTAGGGTACGATACGCAGTATTTT
TRBV7-2	TRBJ1-5	TRBD1	once	CASSPRDRGVQPQHF	TGTGCCAGCAGCCCCCGGGACAGGGGTGTCCAGCCCCAGCATTTT
TRBV6-6	TRBJ2-7	TRBD1	.	CASSQPGQDEQYF	TGTGCCAGCAGTCAACCCGGACAGGACGAGCAGTACTTC
TRBV6-1	TRBJ2-7	.	.	CASSESSYEQYF	TGTGCCAGCAGTGAAAGCTCCTACGAGCAGTACTTC
TRBV6-1	TRBJ1-1	.	.	CASSEANANTEAFF	TGTGCCAGCAGTGAAGCGAACGCGAACACTGAAGCTTTCTTT
TRBV2	TRBJ1-5	.	.	CASTSGQNVPQHF	TGTGCCAGCACTTCGGGACAAAATGTACCCCAGCATTTT
TRBV11-1	TRBJ2-1	.	.	CASSLTARRGEQFF	TGTGCCAGCAGCTTAACAGCGCGCAGGGGAGAGCAGTTCTTC
TRBV5-4	TRBJ2-7	TRBD1	.	CASSPDRALGEQYF	TGTGCCAGCAGCCCAGACAGGGCGTTGGGAGAGCAGTACTTC
TRBV7-9	TRBJ2-5	.	.	CASSLERAQETQYF	TGTGCCAGCAGCTTAGAGCGGGCCCAAGAGACCCAGTACTTC
TRBV10-3	TRBJ2-3	.	.	CAISAGTDTQYF	TGTGCCATCAGCGCAGGCACAGATACGCAGTATTTT
TRBV7-3	TRBJ2-3	.	.	CASSLEPQRGTQYF	TGTGCCAGCAGCTTAGAGCCCCAACGGGGTACGCAGTATTTT
TRBV9	TRBJ1-2	.	.	CASSPTGSGGYTF	TGTGCCAGCAGCCCCACGGGGTCGGGAGGCTACACCTTC
TRBV5-1	TRBJ2-3	.	.	CASSPLRGSTDTQYF	TGCGCCAGCAGCCCCCTTCGGGGCAGCACAGATACGCAGTATTTT
TRBV7-9	TRBJ2-7	.	.	CASSLGGNYYEQYF	TGTGCCAGCAGCTTAGGAGGGAACTACTACGAGCAGTACTTC
TRBV28	TRBJ2-3	.	.	CASSMPGPSTDTQYF	TGTGCCAGCAGTATGCCCGGGCCAAGCACAGATACGCAGTATTTT
TRBV4-1	TRBJ2-7	.	.	CASSLRAGVYEQYF	TGCGCCAGCAGCCTCAGGGCGGGCGTCTACGAGCAGTACTTC
TRBV9	TRBJ1-2	.	.	CASSFLPSAGGNNYGYTF	TGTGCCAGCAGCTTCCTCCCGTCCGCGGGTGGGAACAACTATGGCTACACCTTC
TRBV18	TRBJ2-5	.	.	CASSPQPVGETQYF	TGTGCCAGCTCACCACAACCAGTAGGAGAGACCCAGTACTTC
TRBV7-2	TRBJ2-1	.	.	CASSLTSHEQFF	TGTGCCAGCAGCTTAACTAGCCATGAGCAGTTCTTC
TRBV2	TRBJ2-5	.	.	CASSVYRQETQYF	TGTGCCAGCAGTGTATACCGCCAAGAGACCCAGTACTTC
TRBV5-1	TRBJ1-1	TRBD1	.	CASSLDRDRRNTEAFF	TGCGCCAGCAGCTTAGACCGGGACAGACGGAACACTGAAGCTTTCTTT
TRBV5-1	TRBJ1-1	.	once	CASSLEGRPDAFF	TGCGCCAGCAGCTTGGAGGGCCGCCCGGACGCTTTCTTT
TRBV6-1	TRBJ1-2	.	.	CASSDYQTVGYGYTF	TGTGCCAGCAGTGATTACCAGACAGTCGGCTATGGCTACACCTTC
TRBV6-5	TRBJ2-7	TRBD1	.	CASSRTGTDFYEQYF	TGTGCCAGCAGTCGCACAGGGACAGACTTCTACGAGCAGTACTTC
TRBV9	TRBJ2-2	.	.	CASSVGWGLRAGELFF	TGTGCCAGCAGCGTAGGTTGGGGTTTACGGGCCGGGGAGCTGTTTTTT
TRBV5-4	TRBJ2-7	TRBD2	.	CASSLATSGTLRGAYEQYF	TGTGCCAGCAGCTTGGCGACTAGCGGGACGCTCAGAGGAGCCTACGAGCAGTACTTC
TRBV6-5	TRBJ2-7	TRBD1	.	CASSYGGQGRYEQYF	TGTGCCAGCAGTTACGGCGGACAGGGAAGGTACGAGCAGTACTTC
TRBV14	TRBJ2-1	TRBD1	.	CASSQGGSGGQNEQFF	TGTGCCAGCAGCCAAGGAGGATCAGGGGGCCAAAATGAGCAGTTCTTC
TRBV18	TRBJ1-6	.	.	CASSPVGDSPLHF	TGTGCCAGCTCACCGGTCGGGGACTCACCCCTCCACTTT
TRBV14	TRBJ2-3	TRBD1	.	CASSRRDRASTDTQYF	TGTGCCAGCAGCCGCCGAGACAGGGCTAGCACAGATACGCAGTATTTT
TRBV27	TRBJ2-2	.	.	CASRMDRMITGELFF	TGTGCCAGCAGGATGGACAGAATGATCACCGGGGAGCTGTTTTTT
TRBV28	TRBJ1-3	.	once	CASSFFPLSTAEISGNTIYF	TGTGCCAGCAGTTTCTTCCCCCTTTCGACAGCGGAGATCTCTGGAAACACCATATATTTT
TRBV19	TRBJ1-5	.	.	CASSAGQDFYQPQHF	TGTGCCAGTAGCGCCGGGCAGGATTTCTATCAGCCCCAGCATTTT
TRBV6-5	TRBJ2-7	TRBD2	.	CAISEPGTTSEQYF	TGTGCCATCAGTGAGCCCGGGACTACCTCCGAGCAGTACTTC
TRBV5-1	TRBJ1-1	.	.	CASSLASDSLNTEAFF	TGCGCCAGCAGCTTGGCTTCGGACAGTCTGAACACTGAAGCTTTCTTT
TRBV7-2	TRBJ1-5	.	.	CASSLITGISNQPQHF	TGTGCCAGCAGCTTAATCACAGGTATTAGCAATCAGCCCCAGCATTTT
TRBV2	TRBJ1-5	.	.	CASSAGRGRNQPQHF	TGTGCCAGCAGTGCTGGCAGGGGAAGGAATCAGCCCCAGCATTTT
TRBV27	TRBJ2-2	.	.	CASSSWSPNTGELFF	TGTGCCAGCAGTTCTTGGAGTCCGAACACCGGGGAGCTGTTTTTT
TRBV5-6	TRBJ1-6	TRBD1	few	CASSLEARTGYSPLHF	TGTGCCAGCAGCTTGGAGGCCAGGACAGGGTATTCACCCCTCCACTTT
TRBV29-1	TRBJ2-1	TRBD1	.	CSVVPGQGGEQFF	TGCAGCGTCGTCCCGGGACAGGGGGGTGAGCAGTTCTTC
TRBV2	TRBJ2-7	.	.	CASSATGPYEQYF	TGTGCCAGCAGTGCAACAGGACCCTACGAGCAGTACTTC
TRBV9	TRBJ1-1	.	.	CASSLRGGQLGVNTEAFF	TGTGCCAGCAGCCTTAGGGGCGGACAGTTGGGGGTAAACACTGAAGCTTTCTTT
TRBV7-2	TRBJ2-7	TRBD1	few	CASSVTPGTGSGEQYF	TGTGCCAGCAGCGTTACCCCCGGGACAGGGTCCGGCGAGCAGTACTTC